Presented here are 14 T cell receptor beta chains from one specimen sequenced in a study of OX40 agonist ivuxolimab in advanced cancers. The protocol was immunoSEQ multiplex PCR, while the TCRdb copy is restricted to in-frame clones and leaves out a portion. The table shows around 26,000 clones, with around 90% occurring only once. This sample comprised CD4+ or CD8+ T cells sorted from blood, obtained in a trial of the OX40 agonist ivuxolimab. Receptors were obtained from an adult with an advanced solid tumor such as melanoma, head and neck, liver or kidney cancer.

In this sample, this clone turned up once. This chain links TRBV18 with TRBJ2-7, with D unclear. This CDR3 contains 14 residues. CDR1 KGHSH and CDR2 LQKENI come from the germline V gene. V was trimmed by 3 bases and J by 0 bases, leaving 9 bases between them. DNA of the CDR3: TGTGCCAGCTCACCGCCAGCTAACTCCTACGAGCAGTACTTC. It is translated as CASSPPANSYEQYF.

This clone was detected once. The chain employs TRBV6-1 and TRBJ1-5; D unresolved. This CDR3 region has 15 residues. Germline V gives CDR1 MNHNS, CDR2 SASEGT. Trimming removed 1 base at V and 0 bases at J, with 7 bases between. CDR3 nucleotides: TGTGCCAGCAGTGAAGACAGATATAGCAATCAGCCCCAGCATTTT. Translated, it gives CASSEDRYSNQPQHF.

Written as DNA, the CDR3 is TGTGCCAGCAGCCCCTTCGGCACCGGGGAGCTGTTTTTT. Residues: CASSPFGTGELFF. The chain recombines TRBV6-9 with TRBJ2-2; no reliable D call. Germline V gene lookup returns CDR1 MNHGY and CDR2 SVAAGI. This CDR3 is 13 amino acids long. V dropped 6 bases and J dropped 4 bases, with 9 bases sitting between them.

V is TRBV6-1 and J is TRBJ1-1, with D maybe TRBD1 (6 bases). The germline V gene encodes CDR1 MNHNS and CDR2 SASEGT. This CDR3 has 15 amino acids. Trimming took off 5 bases at V and 1 base at J, with 14 bases between the two ends. The DNA for the CDR3 is TGTGCCAGCAGTTTAGCAGGGGACGAGAACACTGAAGCTTTCTTT. Its protein product is CASSLAGDENTEAFF.

The rearrangement joins TRBV6-4 to TRBJ2-7; D may be TRBD2 (6 bases). The V end lost 3 bases, the J end lost 0 bases, and 18 bases lay between the germline ends. Germline CDR1 MRHNA, CDR2 SNTAGT. This CDR3 contains 17 residues. The CDR3 bases are TGTGCCAGCAGTGAACGAGACGTACGGGAGCACTCCTACGAGCAGTACTTC. Its protein product is CASSERDVREHSYEQYF.

The rearrangement joins TRBV7-9 to TRBJ2-7; no clear D gene. V shed 4 bases and J shed 2 bases, with 9 bases lying between them. The CDR3 is 13 residues long. From germline, CDR1 is SEHNR and CDR2 FQNEAQ (reference sequence). The CDR3 DNA sequence: TGTGCCAGCAGCTCAATGGAAGCCTACGAGCAGTACTTC. It codes for CASSSMEAYEQYF.

This chain connects TRBV30 to TRBJ1-5, with D hard to call. CDR1 is GTSNPN and CDR2 is SVGIG in the germline V gene (reference sequence). V lost 0 bases and J 4 bases, leaving 7 bases between the germline ends. CDR3 size: 13 residues. CDR3 bases: TGTGCCTGGAGTGTTGCAGGTAATCAGCCCCAGCATTTT. Translated, it gives CAWSVAGNQPQHF.

This chain connects TRBV10-2 to TRBJ2-1; the D is unclear. CDR1 and CDR2 (germline): WSHSY, SAAADI. With 8 bases removed from V and 2 bases from J, the gap between germline ends came to 10 bases. The CDR3 length is 13 residues. This chain's CDR3 is CASAPETYNEQFF. CDR3 in DNA: TGCGCCAGCGCCCCGGAGACCTACAATGAGCAGTTCTTC.

This rearrangement joins TRBV27 to TRBJ1-2, with D unclear. The germline V gene has CDR1 MNHEY and CDR2 SMNVEV (reference sequence). The V end was cut by 5 bases, the J end by 8 bases, with 15 bases between. CDR3 length: 13 residues. The CDR3 coding sequence is TGTGCCAGCAGTCCGACCCCCTATGGCGGCTACACCTTC. It encodes CASSPTPYGGYTF.

The genes are TRBV9 and TRBJ2-1, with D tentatively TRBD1 (5 bases). This CDR3 region has 16 residues. V lost 1 base and J lost 4, with 15 bases in between. From germline, CDR1 is SGDLS and CDR2 YYNGEE. CDR3 nucleotides: TGTGCCAGCAGCGTATGGACGTTCCCAGGGTACAATGAGCAGTTCTTC. It is translated as CASSVWTFPGYNEQFF.

V gene TRBV6-5 combines with J gene TRBJ1-5; 8 nucleotides agree with TRBD1. Trimming at V came to 6 bases and at J to 0 bases, leaving 4 bases not matched to a gene. The CDR3 spans 15 residues. In germline, CDR1 is MNHEY, CDR2 SVGAGI. The CDR3 here is CASSPGGYSNQPQHF. The CDR3 nucleotides are TGTGCCAGCAGCCCAGGGGGCTATAGCAATCAGCCCCAGCATTTT.

CDR3 sequence (DNA): TGTGCCAGCAGCGTAGGATCGGGGGACTCCTACGAGCAGTACTTC. Translation: CASSVGSGDSYEQYF. The chain couples TRBV9 to TRBJ2-7; possibly TRBD2 for D (6 bases). CDR1 and CDR2 from the germline V gene are SGDLS and YYNGEE. V was pared by 0 bases and J by 0 bases, with 10 bases between. CDR3 length equals 15 residues.

This clone was seen a single time. In the same sample, other DNA sequences code for this CDR3. This chain uses TRBV4-1 with TRBJ2-7; D might be TRBD1 (6 bases). V shed 2 bases and J shed 3 bases, with 17 bases lying between them. The length of the CDR3 is 16 residues. Germline assignment: CDR1 MGHRA and CDR2 YSYEKL. CDR3 DNA: TGCGCCAGCAGCCAATCCCTAGGGTCGGACAGCTACGAGCAGTACTTC. It specifies CASSQSLGSDSYEQYF.

For the CDR3, the DNA is TGCGCCAGCAGCCACGGGGGCCAAGAGACCCAGTACTTC. Residues: CASSHGGQETQYF. The chain has TRBV4-1 and TRBJ2-5, with D perhaps TRBD2 (6 bases). V lost 3 bases to trimming and J lost 1 base, with 6 bases between them. Germline V gene data show CDR1 as MGHRA and CDR2 as YSYEKL. This CDR3 is 13 amino acids long.